This T cell receptor beta chain was identified in a study of cytomegalovirus exposure and HLA in healthy donors. Broader study findings: Productive status was seen about 90% or about 30% of the time for most TCR beta V segments in an earlier analysis. TCR beta V- and J-gene trimming was later associated with a missense DCLRE1C variant.

60 Vbeta and 13 Jbeta primers were used in PCR. Libraries were prepared by immunoSEQ multiplex PCR; TCRdb keeps only in-frame clonotypes and omits some of them. The table includes some 99,000 clones, approximately 80% detected once. CDR1 is MNHNY, CDR2 SVGAGI, per germline (reference sequence). The CDR3 loop spans 15 amino acids. Trimming took off 0 bases at V and 7 bases at J, with 10 bases between the two ends. This clone was seen only once. Its antigen is undetermined. The rearrangement joins TRBV6-6 to TRBJ1-6; D unresolved. The receptor's source is a female donor in good health and CMV-seronegative. The sequenced sample consisted of PBMCs. This CDR3 reads CASSYSGLENSPLHF. The DNA of the CDR3 is TGTGCCAGCAGTTACTCAGGTTTGGAGAATTCACCCCTCCACTTT.